This T cell receptor (beta chain) was profiled in a study of blood T cells in healthy people across ages (dated by TCRdb to the mid-2010s). Regarding the research as a whole: Template switching captured roughly one uniquely barcoded TCR beta cDNA molecule per two T cells in model experiments. Four age groups were formed from the donors: young (average roughly 16 years), middle-aged (approximately 40), aged (over 55) and long-lived (82). The study measured age-related changes in TCR beta repertoire diversity using deep sequencing normalized with unique cDNA molecular identifiers. Using the same blood draw, the study looked at two additional independent replicas of 1 million unique cDNA reads for two donors, one aged 18 to 30 and the other aged 80 or older. To avoid experimental bias, donors of different ages were spread randomly across the sequencing lanes. What the work shows at the level of the full study, not this receptor alone: Estimates of total diversity from one million sequenced T cells were regarded as lower bounds and underestimates. Because donor CMV infection status was unknown, age-related changes in expanded clonotypes were potentially confounded. Observed TCR beta diversity correlated strongly with the percentage of naive T cells measured by flow cytometry. Observed TCR beta diversity per million T cells fell roughly linearly with age, and a significant reduction was already apparent by age about 38. Compared with the aged group, the long-lived group had more naive CD4+ T cells, fewer expanded clones and increased TCR diversity, suggesting age selection. Because profiling used bulk unsorted PBMCs, naive and antigen-experienced compartments could not be compared conclusively.

On this clonotype: Its antigen specificity is not known. No much larger clonotype is one base removed from it; base qualities were not supplied.

Library creation used 5' RACE. Sequenced using an Illumina HiSeq 2500. The second PCR ran for about 6 to 12 cycles and used a J-beta primer mix along with a sample-barcoded 5' primer. Each TCR beta cDNA molecule received a unique molecular identifier from a template-switch 5' adaptor carrying 12 random nucleotides. Each sample yielded at least 2.5 million CDR3-containing paired-end reads. First-strand cDNA synthesis was performed from all RNA using the Mint cDNA synthesis kit, with priming by a TRBC-specific oligonucleotide. All cDNA was treated with uracil-DNA glycosylase and then went through a first 18-cycle PCR with the universal primers M1SS and BC2_uni_R. On the authors' methods: Normalization of each sample was performed by random selection of 1 million high-quality reads, each carrying a distinct molecular identifier. Reads with shared molecular identifiers were discarded instead of being binned into consensus sequences. MiTCR, run with a Q25 quality threshold and the strictest error-elimination algorithm, handled CDR3 identification, clonotype clustering and error correction. A nonparametric unseen species model using Euler transformation provided a lower-bound estimate of total TCR beta diversity. TCRdb took the public reads, trimmed them with fastp at Q25, ran MiXCR for clone calling and kept in-frame beta chains. Rows are combined by CDR3 protein, so each entry shows the most common genes and DNA. The V and J calls reflect TCRdb's pipeline rather than the authors' work. This sample comprises some 900,000 distinct CDR3 sequences, around 28% of them detected only once. Together, the top ten hold 17% of the sample.

The donors were a few dozen Caucasian individuals from Russia, aged roughly 6 to 95 years, who were systemically healthy. Around 10 milliliters of peripheral blood were collected from each donor into EDTA-treated Vacutainer tubes. Ficoll-Paque density-gradient centrifugation was used to isolate PBMCs, with at least 6.5 million obtained per sample. Trizol reagent was used to extract total RNA from the PBMCs, yielding at least 5.5 micrograms per sample. For every donor, flow cytometry on a PBMC aliquot measured the percentage of naive CD45RAhigh/CD27high T cells. The CDR1 and CDR2 encoded by the germline V gene are SGDLS and YYNGEE. The CDR3 starts with the cysteine, ends with the phenylalanine, and has 13 residues. CDR3 DNA only is kept here, 39 bases in frame from base 1. Cut back by 0 bases and 7 bases, the V and J ends lie 10 bases apart.

The sequenced sample was blood. The rearrangement combines TRBV9 with TRBJ1-2, with the D gene uncertain. This sequence was found in a woman over 75 in good health. The CDR3 in this case is CASSVATLGGYTF. The DNA sequence reads TGTGCCAGCAGCGTAGCTACCTTGGGTGGCTACACCTTC.